The table lists the clone carrying this T cell receptor (beta chain) with many counts. This entry is derived from a study of T-cell reconstitution after alpha-beta-depleted transplantation in children. The junction had 10 bases not matched to a gene; V was cut back by 3 bases and J by 4 bases. CDR1 and CDR2 from the germline V gene are SGHRS and YFSETQ. This CDR3 contains 16 residues. A library of TCRbeta sequences, prepared with unique molecular identifiers, was generated. MiXCR, run by TCRdb on the PCR reads, gives a single entry per CDR3 protein. The sample includes around 200,000 distinct CDR3 sequences, more than 6.5% of them seen just once.

The V gene is TRBV5-1, the J gene TRBJ1-2; TRBD1 matches at 9 bases. The TCR comes from a human donor who donated a stem cell graft to a child with Wiskott-Aldrich syndrome. Sample: PBMCs from the stem cell graft donor, taken from the stem cell graft. The CDR3 coding sequence is TGCGCCAGCAGCTCCGGGACAGGGAGAGCCAGCTATGGCTACACCTTC. This translates into CASSSGTGRASYGYTF.